Below, 11 T cell receptor beta chains from the same sample are listed, as sequenced in a study of early T cells in non-severe SARS-CoV-2 infection. In TCRdb, the 5' RACE reads were re-called with MiXCR into one record per CDR3 protein. This sample has some 40,000 distinct CDR3 sequences, with 6% to 7% found just once. Sample: whole blood, taken at baseline. The receptors come from an adult who was a healthcare worker with PCR-confirmed SARS-CoV-2 infection or an uninfected control (not recorded which).

This clonotype occurred many times. The chain combines TRBV5-4 with TRBJ1-2; a possible D gene is TRBD1 (6 bases). The CDR3 is made up of 15 amino acids. Trimming took off 4 bases at V and 0 bases at J, with 13 bases between the two ends. Germline V gives CDR1 SGHNT, CDR2 YYREEE (reference sequence). The CDR3 spells CASSQDSQANYGYTF. Here the CDR3 DNA reads TGTGCCAGCAGCCAGGACAGCCAAGCTAACTATGGCTACACCTTC.

The V gene is TRBV6-4, the J gene TRBJ2-1; 8 bases align to TRBD2. This CDR3 has 14 residues. Germline CDR1 MRHNA, CDR2 SNTAGT. V lost 4 bases to trimming and J lost 5 bases; unmatched junction nucleotides: 4. As DNA, the CDR3 is TGTGCCAGCAGTGTTAGCGGGGAAAACAATGAGCAGTTCTTC. Its protein is CASSVSGENNEQFF.

This clonotype was counted ten times or more. The chain couples TRBV9 to TRBJ1-6; D is uncertain. Germline V gene sequence: CDR1 SGDLS, CDR2 YYNGEE. CDR3 size: 14 residues. V was shortened by 1 base and J by 3 bases, with 5 bases between the two germline ends. The CDR3 DNA reads TGTGCCAGCAGCGTACGGGACTATAATTCACCCCTCCACTTT. This sequence encodes CASSVRDYNSPLHF.

This clonotype was recorded many times. The chain employs TRBV6-5 and TRBJ1-5; D remains ambiguous. V lost 4 bases to trimming and J lost 3 bases, with 7 bases between them. CDR1 and CDR2 from the germline V gene are MNHEY and SVGAGI. The CDR3 runs 13 residues. CDR3 region: CASSLGDNQPQHF. The CDR3 nucleotides are TGTGCCAGCAGTTTGGGCGACAATCAGCCCCAGCATTTT.

This clonotype was counted at least ten times. The rearrangement joins TRBV6-2 or TRBV6-3 to TRBJ2-1; 11 bases agree with TRBD2. V gave up 5 bases and J gave up 9 bases; unmatched junction bases: 24. CDR1 and CDR2 (germline): MNHEY, SVGEGT. The CDR3 runs 20 residues. CDR3 DNA: TGTGCCAGCAGTACCTCTCCCCTCTCACTAGCGGGAGAGGTATGGGGTGAGCAGTTCTTC. Translating it yields CASSTSPLSLAGEVWGEQFF.

This clonotype has at least ten counts. The chain has TRBV7-9 and TRBJ2-7, with 7 bases identical to TRBD1. CDR3 size: 13 residues. Germline-derived CDR1 and CDR2 are SEHNR and FQNEAQ (reference sequence). J gave up 4 bases and V 5 bases, and 5 bases lay outside the gene matches. This CDR3 is CASSGDSRYEQYF. For the CDR3, the DNA is TGTGCCAGCAGCGGGGACAGCAGATACGAGCAGTACTTC.

This clonotype appeared a few times. The chain recombines TRBV28 with TRBJ2-3; TRBD2 might be the D (5 bases). V dropped 5 bases and J dropped 0 bases, with 12 bases sitting between them. This CDR3 is built from 15 residues. The V gene's germline CDR1 is MDHEN and CDR2 SYDVKM. The CDR3 region is CASSVYGVSTDTQYF. The DNA for the CDR3 is TGTGCCAGCAGTGTCTACGGGGTGAGCACAGATACGCAGTATTTT.

This clonotype was detected only a few times. CDR3 nucleotide sequence: TGCCCCGAGGGACTAGCGGGGTCACAAGAGACCCAGTACTTC. This encodes CPEGLAGSQETQYF. This chain uses TRBV20-1 with TRBJ2-5, with 13 bases lining up with TRBD2. The V gene's germline CDR1 is DFQATT and CDR2 SNEGSKA (reference sequence). This CDR3 is built from 14 residues.

This clonotype is judged medium-sized. V gene TRBV5-1 combines with J gene TRBJ2-2; 12 bases map to TRBD2. There are 17 residues in the CDR3. Per germline, CDR1 SGHRS and CDR2 YFSETQ. The V segment lost 4 bases and the J segment 5 bases; nucleotides outside the gene matches: 9. The CDR3 loop reads CASSPGLAGIFTGELFF. The CDR3 DNA is TGCGCCAGCAGCCCCGGACTAGCGGGAATCTTTACCGGGGAGCTGTTTTTT.

This clonotype has at least ten counts. This sequence joins TRBV12-2 and TRBJ2-7; the table's D call TRBD2 went unverified against the DNA. TRBV12-2 represents a pseudogene. This CDR3 is 18 amino acids long. As DNA, the CDR3 is TGTGCAAGTCGCTCCAGGACTAGCGGGAGTTTCAAACACTCCGAGCAGTACTTC. Translating gives CASRSRTSGSFKHSEQYF.

This clonotype occurred a few times. The chain combines TRBV2 with TRBJ1-5; D is unclear. The germline V gene has CDR1 SNHLY and CDR2 FYNNEI. The V gene lost 4 bases and the J gene lost 0 bases, with 10 bases spanning the gap. The CDR3 totals 15 residues. The CDR3 bases are TGTGCCAGCAGTGCTCGGGCGGATAGCAATCAGCCCCAGCATTTT. This sequence encodes CASSARADSNQPQHF.